This T cell receptor (beta chain) appears in the sequencing data of a study of T cell responses to AZD1222 COVID-19 vaccine. Findings of the study overall: Spike-specific TCR breadth and depth rose after two AZD1222 doses. Clonal diversity was possibly underestimated, and the donors were mostly white British, with more females.

This table comes from immunoSEQ multiplex PCR, and its TCRdb copy is limited to in-frame clones, with some not included. The sample holds about 120,000 clones, more than 75% seen once. About this clone: Its antigen is undetermined.

The CDR3 has 14 amino acids. V was shortened by 9 bases and J by 11 bases, with 22 bases between the two germline ends. Germline-derived CDR1 and CDR2 are ENHRY and SYGVKD. The receptor comes from an adult in good health. Sequenced here: peripheral blood, sampled on day 0 of AZD1222 vaccination. V gene TRBV10-3 combines with J gene TRBJ1-4; D is possibly TRBD1 (6 bases). The CDR3 coding sequence is TGTGCCATACAGTCTGGACAGACCTCAGACAAACTGTTTTTT. Translated, it gives CAIQSGQTSDKLFF.